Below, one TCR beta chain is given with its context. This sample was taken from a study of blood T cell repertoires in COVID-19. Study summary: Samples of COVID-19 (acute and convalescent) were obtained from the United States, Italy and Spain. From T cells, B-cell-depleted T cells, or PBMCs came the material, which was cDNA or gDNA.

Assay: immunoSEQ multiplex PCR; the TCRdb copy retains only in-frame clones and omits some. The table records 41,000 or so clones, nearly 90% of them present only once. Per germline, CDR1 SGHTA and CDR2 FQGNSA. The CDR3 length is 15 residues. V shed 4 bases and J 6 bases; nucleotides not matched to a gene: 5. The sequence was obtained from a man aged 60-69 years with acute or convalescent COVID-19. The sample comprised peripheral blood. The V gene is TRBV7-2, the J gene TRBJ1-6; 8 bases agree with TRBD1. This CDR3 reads CASSSQGAGNSPLHF. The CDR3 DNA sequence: TGTGCCAGCAGCTCGCAGGGGGCGGGTAATTCACCCCTCCACTTT.